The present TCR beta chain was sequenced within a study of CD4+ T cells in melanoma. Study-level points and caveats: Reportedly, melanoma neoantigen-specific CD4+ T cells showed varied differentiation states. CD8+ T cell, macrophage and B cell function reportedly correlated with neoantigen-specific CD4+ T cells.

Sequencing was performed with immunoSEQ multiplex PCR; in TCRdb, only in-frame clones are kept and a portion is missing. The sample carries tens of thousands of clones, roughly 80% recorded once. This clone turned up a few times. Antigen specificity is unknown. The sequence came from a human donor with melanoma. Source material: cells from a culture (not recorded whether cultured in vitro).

The DNA for the CDR3 is TGTGCCAGCAGCTTAGGCCGGGGAGGGAAACGTAGTACTGAAGCTTTCTTT. Amino acids: CASSLGRGGKRSTEAFF. The J gene is TRBJ1-1, the V gene TRBV11-1, with D uncertain. CDR1 and CDR2 from the germline V gene are SGHAT and FQDESV (reference sequence). The CDR3 has 17 residues. V lost 1 base to trimming and J lost 5 bases, with 20 bases between them.